The 32 T cell receptor beta chains given below trace back to one sample, sequenced in a study of T cell responses to AZD1222 COVID-19 vaccine. The assay was immunoSEQ multiplex PCR, and TCRdb's table has in-frame clones only and misses some. The profile covers 70,000 to 90,000 clones, with roughly 88% appearing a single time and around 10% taken by the ten largest. The sequences come from peripheral blood, collected 28 days after the second AZD1222 dose. These receptors came from an adult who received the AZD1222 COVID-19 vaccine.

The chain couples TRBV3-1 (or the pseudogene TRBV3-2) to TRBJ1-3; D unclear. Germline V gives CDR1 LGHDT, CDR2 YNNKEL (reference sequence). CDR3 size: 12 residues. V lost 1 base and J 6 bases, leaving 4 bases between the germline ends. This CDR3 is CASSQAVNTIYF. The CDR3 bases are TGTGCCAGCAGCCAAGCTGTAAACACCATATATTTT.

This clone was recorded once. The chain has TRBV7-8 and TRBJ2-2; 10 nucleotides match TRBD2. This CDR3 has 17 amino acids. Germline loops: CDR1 SGHVS, CDR2 FQNEAQ. Unmatched junction bases numbered 11, after V lost 5 bases and J lost 5 bases. CDR3 in amino acids: CASSPRGLAGVTGELFF. The DNA for the CDR3 is TGTGCCAGCAGCCCAAGAGGGCTAGCGGGAGTTACCGGGGAGCTGTTTTTT.

In this sample, this clone is medium-sized. The CDR3 coding sequence is TGTGCCAGCAGTCAGGGGGAGAATCAGCCCCAGCATTTT. This gives the protein CASSQGENQPQHF. The V call is TRBV6-5, the J call TRBJ1-5; TRBD1 matches at 7 bases. V shed 5 bases, J shed 4 bases, and the junction held 2 bases outside the gene matches. The germline V gene encodes CDR1 MNHEY and CDR2 SVGAGI. This CDR3 is 13 amino acids long.

This sequence joins TRBV4-3 and TRBJ2-7, with D perhaps assigned TRBD1 or TRBD2 (5 bases each). Trimming shortened V by 3 bases and J by 6 bases, and 18 bases separated the two germline ends. The CDR3 has 15 residues. The V gene's germline CDR1 is LGHNA and CDR2 YSLEER. CDR3 nucleotides: TGCGCCAGCAGCCAGTCTCCGAGGGGCTCGGCCGAGCAGTACTTC. Translating gives CASSQSPRGSAEQYF.

The J gene is TRBJ1-3, the V gene TRBV3-1 (or the pseudogene TRBV3-2); D gene unclear. This CDR3 has 16 residues. The germline gives CDR1 LGHDT, CDR2 YNNKEL (reference sequence). With 3 bases removed from V and 0 bases from J, the gap between germline ends came to 12 bases. As DNA, the CDR3 is TGTGCCAGCAGCCACGGTCTCCGCCTCTCTGGAAACACCATATATTTT. Translating it yields CASSHGLRLSGNTIYF.

The chain has TRBV20-1 and TRBJ2-5; no definite D call. Germline V gives CDR1 DFQATT, CDR2 SNEGSKA (reference sequence). The CDR3 sequence is 11 residues long. V was clipped by 8 bases and J by 5 bases, with 12 bases between them. The CDR3 region has the DNA TGCAGTACCGCCCTAGGGGAGACCCAGTACTTC. It codes for CSTALGETQYF.

The table lists this clone with a few counts. The V gene is TRBV2, the J gene TRBJ2-7, with 11 bases fitting TRBD2. CDR1 and CDR2 (germline): SNHLY, FYNNEI. The CDR3 sequence is 14 residues long. V dropped 5 bases and J dropped 4; count of bases not matched to a gene: 4. CDR3 sequence reads: CASSIAGGPYEQYF. The CDR3 DNA is TGTGCCAGCAGTATAGCGGGAGGGCCGTACGAGCAGTACTTC.

The chain combines TRBV4-2 with TRBJ2-7; 8 bases are a match to TRBD1. Germline loops: CDR1 LGHNA, CDR2 YNFKEQ. The CDR3 length is 17 residues. J lost 2 bases, V lost 1 base, and 10 bases had no gene match. The CDR3 protein is CASSQGDRIASTYEQYV. The CDR3 nucleotides read TGTGCCAGCAGCCAAGGGGACAGGATAGCTTCAACCTACGAGCAGTACGTC.

The J gene is TRBJ1-2, the V gene TRBV6-5, with 11 nucleotides matching TRBD1. The CDR3 consists of 12 residues. Per germline, CDR1 MNHEY and CDR2 SVGAGI. CDR3 amino acids: CVLGTGGTGYTF. The CDR3 bases are TGTGTCCTCGGGACAGGGGGTACAGGCTACACCTTC.

The rearrangement links TRBV10-3 to TRBJ2-4, with TRBD2 as a possible D gene (5 bases). The V and J ends lost 10 bases and 4 bases respectively, with 23 bases between them. The V gene's germline CDR1 is ENHRY and CDR2 SYGVKD. There are 16 residues in the CDR3. The CDR3 reads CATSVPWGEFKNIQYF. The CDR3 DNA sequence: TGTGCCACATCGGTTCCTTGGGGAGAATTTAAAAACATTCAGTACTTC.

The gene calls are TRBV7-2 and TRBJ2-1, with 12 bases lining up with TRBD2. J gave up 0 bases and V 4 bases, and 7 bases lay outside the gene matches. Germline V CDR1 and CDR2: SGHTA, FQGNSA. CDR3 size: 18 residues. The CDR3: CASSSGLAGISSYNEQFF. The DNA for the CDR3 is TGTGCCAGCAGCTCGGGACTAGCGGGCATCAGCTCCTACAATGAGCAGTTCTTC. Based on the CDR3 plus reference TRBV7-2 and TRBJ2-1, the full variable domain is GAGVSQSPSNKVTEKGKDVELRCDPISGHTALYWYRQSLGQGLEFLIYFQGNSAPDKSGLPSDRFSAERTGGSVSTLTIQRTQQEDSAVYLCASSSGLAGISSYNEQFFGPGTRLTVL.

V is TRBV19 and J is TRBJ2-5; 16 bases match TRBD2. The CDR3 length is 19 residues. V shed 3 bases, J shed 5 bases, and the junction held 12 bases outside the gene matches. Germline assignment: CDR1 LNHDA and CDR2 SQIVND (reference sequence). In DNA form, the CDR3 reads TGTGCCAGTAGTATTGGGACTAGCGGGAGGGCTGGAGGTCGGGAGACCCAGTACTTC. It codes for CASSIGTSGRAGGRETQYF. The complete variable domain, with remaining parts taken from reference TRBV19 and TRBJ2-5, reads DGGITQSPKYLFRKEGQNVTLSCEQNLNHDAMYWYRQDPGQGLRLIYYSQIVNDFQKGDIAEGYSVSREKKESFPLTVTSAQKNPTAFYLCASSIGTSGRAGGRETQYFGPGTRLLVL.

The CDR3 DNA reads TGTGCCAGCAGCCGACTCGATTCCTACAATGAGCAGTTCTTC. This gives the protein CASSRLDSYNEQFF. The chain recombines TRBV27 with TRBJ2-1; D is uncertain. The germline V and J ends were trimmed by 6 bases and 1 base, with 10 bases remaining between them. Per germline, CDR1 MNHEY and CDR2 SMNVEV (reference sequence). The length of the CDR3 is 14 residues.

The chain carries TRBV12-5 and TRBJ2-3, with 11 positions matching TRBD1. The CDR3 loop spans 17 amino acids. Trimming at V came to 6 bases and at J to 0 bases, leaving 8 bases not matched to a gene. Germline V lookup: CDR1 LGHNT, CDR2 FRNRAP. The CDR3 spells CASGQRGTGGSTDTQYF. The DNA for the CDR3 is TGTGCTAGTGGCCAACGTGGGACAGGGGGTAGCACAGATACGCAGTATTTT. Complete variable domain (other parts from reference TRBV12-5 and TRBJ2-3): DARVTQTPRHKVTEMGQEVTMRCQPILGHNTVFWYRQTMMQGLELLAYFRNRAPLDDSGMPKDRFSAEMPDATLATLKIQPSEPRDSAVYFCASGQRGTGGSTDTQYFGPGTRLTVL.

This rearrangement joins TRBV6-2 or TRBV6-3 to TRBJ2-1; 8 bases agree with TRBD2. The CDR3 loop spans 17 amino acids. Unmatched junction bases numbered 9, after V lost 5 bases and J lost 0 bases. In germline, CDR1 is MNHEY, CDR2 SVGEGT. CDR3 sequence reads: CASSAELADSSYNEQFF. In DNA form, the CDR3 reads TGTGCCAGCAGTGCAGAACTAGCGGATAGCTCCTACAATGAGCAGTTCTTC.

The J gene is TRBJ2-3, the V gene TRBV5-4; TRBD2 agrees at 9 bases. CDR1 SGHNT and CDR2 YYREEE come from the germline V gene (reference sequence). This CDR3 contains 16 residues. With V trimmed by 3 bases and J by 1 base, 6 bases remained unmatched. The CDR3 DNA follows: TGTGCCAGCAGCTCCGATAGCGGGAGACGCACAGATACGCAGTATTTT. Translated, it gives CASSSDSGRRTDTQYF.

The chain joins TRBV4-3 to TRBJ1-1; unclear D gene. There are 13 residues in the CDR3. From germline, CDR1 is LGHNA and CDR2 YSLEER. V was clipped by 0 bases and J by 3 bases, with 5 bases between them. The DNA of the CDR3 is TGCGCCAGCAGCCAAGACGGCGACACTGAAGCTTTCTTT. It is translated as CASSQDGDTEAFF.

This clone appeared once. The chain combines TRBV6-5 with TRBJ2-3; D is ambiguous. V was trimmed by 6 bases and J by 1 base, leaving 8 bases between them. The CDR3 spans 13 residues. Germline V lookup: CDR1 MNHEY, CDR2 SVGAGI. The CDR3 protein is CASSIPGTDTQYF. The CDR3 DNA is TGTGCCAGCAGCATCCCGGGCACAGATACGCAGTATTTT.

The chain employs TRBV2 and TRBJ1-1, with unresolved D. Trimming pared 2 bases from V and 3 bases from J, leaving 10 bases between. This CDR3 spans 14 amino acids. From germline, CDR1 is SNHLY and CDR2 FYNNEI. The CDR3 DNA reads TGTGCCAGCAGTGAATGGCGGGGAGACACTGAAGCTTTCTTT. Protein product: CASSEWRGDTEAFF. Full variable domain (rest looked up from reference TRBV2 and TRBJ1-1): EPEVTQTPSHQVTQMGQEVILRCVPISNHLYFYWYRQILGQKVEFLVSFYNNEISEKSEIFDDQFSVERPDGSNFTLKIRSTKLEDSAMYFCASSEWRGDTEAFFGQGTRLTVV.

This clone has a single count. V gene TRBV19 combines with J gene TRBJ1-2, with D perhaps matching TRBD1 (5 bases). The V and J ends lost 2 bases and 5 bases respectively, with 9 bases between them. CDR1 and CDR2 (germline): LNHDA, SQIVND (reference sequence). This CDR3 is built from 13 residues. CDR3 in amino acids: CASSIQGWYGYTF. The CDR3 region has the DNA TGTGCCAGTAGTATACAGGGATGGTATGGCTACACCTTC.

A note on this clone: The junction differs from germline at one of its ends, possibly a read error. The chain joins TRBV18 to TRBJ1-1; D perhaps matches TRBD1 (5 bases). This CDR3 has 15 amino acids. The germline V gene encodes CDR1 KGHSH and CDR2 LQKENI. The CDR3 nucleotides are TGTGCCAGTTCACCCGGGCGGGGGATGAGCACTGAAGCTTTCTTT. Amino acids: CASSPGRGMSTEAFF.

This clone was counted only a few times. This rearrangement joins TRBV14 to TRBJ1-1, with 8 nucleotides matching TRBD1. This CDR3 has 14 residues. V gave up 6 bases and J gave up 5 bases; unmatched junction bases: 8. Germline CDR1 reads SGHDN; CDR2 reads FVKESK. CDR3 in amino acids: CASSPDREGTEAFF. The CDR3 region has the DNA TGTGCCAGCAGTCCGGACAGGGAAGGAACTGAAGCTTTCTTT. The full variable domain, rest sourced from reference TRBV14 and TRBJ1-1, is EAGVTQFPSHSVIEKGQTVTLRCDPISGHDNLYWYRRVMGKEIKFLLHFVKESKQDESGMPNNRFLAERTGGTYSTLKVQPAELEDSGVYFCASSPDREGTEAFFGQGTRLTVV.

The V gene is TRBV25-1, the J gene TRBJ1-6; 9 nucleotides line up with TRBD1. CDR3 length equals 14 residues. CDR1 and CDR2 from the germline V gene are MGHDK and SYGVNS. J was trimmed by 11 bases and V by 6 bases; bases with no gene match: 8. The CDR3 sequence: CASRRTGASAPLHF. In DNA form, the CDR3 reads TGTGCCAGCAGGCGGACAGGGGCTAGCGCACCCCTCCACTTT.

A single count supports this clone. The rearrangement links TRBV5-4 to TRBJ1-6, with a tentative D call TRBD1 (5 bases). The CDR3 extends over 17 amino acids. Per germline, CDR1 SGHNT and CDR2 YYREEE (reference sequence). V dropped 3 bases and J dropped 1 base, with 14 bases sitting between them. CDR3 sequence reads: CASSSPGDSSYNSPLHF. CDR3 DNA sequence: TGTGCCAGCAGCTCCCCCGGCGACAGTTCCTATAATTCACCCCTCCACTTT.

This chain uses TRBV5-1 with TRBJ1-2, with a possible D match to TRBD1 (6 bases). This CDR3 spans 16 amino acids. V gave up 0 bases and J gave up 4 bases, with 16 bases separating them. CDR1 is SGHRS and CDR2 is YFSETQ in the germline V gene. For the CDR3, the DNA is TGCGCCAGCAGCTTGGCCATAGGGGGGCAGGTCTATGGCTACACCTTC. It encodes CASSLAIGGQVYGYTF.

This chain connects TRBV28 to TRBJ2-1; a weak D match, TRBD2 (6 bases). The CDR3 is made up of 15 amino acids. CDR1 MDHEN and CDR2 SYDVKM come from the germline V gene. Trimming left V 8 bases short and J 6 bases short, with 20 bases between. This CDR3 is CASGRLVLNPNEQFF. The CDR3 DNA reads TGTGCCAGCGGGCGACTAGTGTTAAATCCCAATGAGCAGTTCTTC.

The rearrangement uses TRBV10-1 and TRBJ2-2; TRBD1 is a possible D gene (5 bases). Trimming removed 6 bases from V and 5 bases from J, with 10 bases in between. Germline values: CDR1 WNHNN, CDR2 SYGVQD (reference sequence). This CDR3 contains 13 residues. The CDR3 loop is CASSHRTTGELFF. Here the CDR3 DNA reads TGCGCCAGCAGCCATAGGACAACCGGGGAGCTGTTTTTT.

The rearrangement links TRBV9 to TRBJ1-4, with D possibly matching TRBD1 (6 bases). Germline CDR1 reads SGDLS; CDR2 reads YYNGEE. The CDR3 runs 14 residues. Trimming stripped 0 bases from V and 7 bases from J, with 10 bases between. CDR3 sequence reads: CASSVEGESEKLFF. The CDR3 bases are TGTGCCAGCAGCGTAGAGGGGGAGAGTGAAAAACTGTTTTTT.

V usage is TRBV5-1 and J usage is TRBJ1-4; TRBD1 might be the D (6 bases). This CDR3 has 15 residues. CDR1 SGHRS and CDR2 YFSETQ come from the germline V gene. V lost 4 bases and J lost 8, with 18 bases in between. CDR3 in amino acids: CASSVVPGQTEKLFF. CDR3 DNA: TGCGCCAGCAGCGTTGTCCCAGGACAGACAGAAAAACTGTTTTTT.

J is TRBJ2-2 and V is TRBV28; D gene ambiguous. The length of the CDR3 is 15 residues. From germline, CDR1 is MDHEN and CDR2 SYDVKM. V was pared by 7 bases and J by 1 base, with 13 bases between. The CDR3 nucleotides read TGTGCCAGCATTCTCGGCGGATTGAACACCGGGGAGCTGTTTTTT. Translated: CASILGGLNTGELFF.

The chain is built from TRBV11-3 and TRBJ2-7; D is unclear. The germline V gene encodes CDR1 SGHNT and CDR2 YENEEA. The CDR3 has 15 residues. Trimming removed 2 bases at V and 0 bases at J, with 11 bases between. The CDR3 reads CASSLMGPLSYEQYF. In DNA form, the CDR3 reads TGTGCCAGCAGCTTAATGGGCCCCCTCTCCTACGAGCAGTACTTC.

CDR3 residues: CASSSGYEQFF. In DNA, the CDR3 is TGTGCCAGCAGTTCCGGGTATGAGCAGTTCTTC. J is TRBJ2-1 and V is TRBV6-9; unclear D gene. V lost 4 bases, J lost 8 bases, and 6 bases lay in between. Germline-derived CDR1 and CDR2 are MNHGY and SVAAGI. CDR3 length equals 11 residues.